This T cell receptor (beta chain) was identified during a study of beta chain features in type 1 diabetes. General observations from the study: PCR might show a preference for shorter templates, equally across patients and controls. Among all four CD4+ subsets, Type 1 diabetes patients had TCRB CDR3s that were moderately but significantly shorter.

The study reverse transcribed the entire isolated RNA, so it sequenced expressed TCRB transcripts. Repertoires were generated with immunoSEQ multiplex PCR, while TCRdb's copy carries only in-frame clones and drops some. The sample consists of 100,000 to 150,000 clones, roughly 17% of them appearing once. Comment on this clone: Antigen specificity is unknown.

Trimming removed 1 base at V and 1 base at J, with 10 bases between. The CDR3 has 15 residues. Germline CDR1 is SGHRS and CDR2 is YFSETQ. Sequencing used central memory CD4+ T cells from blood. The source of this sequence is a man between 18 and 29 years old with type 1 diabetes. The chain links TRBV5-1 to TRBJ2-3; weak D call: TRBD2 (6 bases). The CDR3 DNA follows: TGCGCCAGCAGCTTGTCGGGAGTTGGCACAGATACGCAGTATTTT. The encoded protein is CASSLSGVGTDTQYF.